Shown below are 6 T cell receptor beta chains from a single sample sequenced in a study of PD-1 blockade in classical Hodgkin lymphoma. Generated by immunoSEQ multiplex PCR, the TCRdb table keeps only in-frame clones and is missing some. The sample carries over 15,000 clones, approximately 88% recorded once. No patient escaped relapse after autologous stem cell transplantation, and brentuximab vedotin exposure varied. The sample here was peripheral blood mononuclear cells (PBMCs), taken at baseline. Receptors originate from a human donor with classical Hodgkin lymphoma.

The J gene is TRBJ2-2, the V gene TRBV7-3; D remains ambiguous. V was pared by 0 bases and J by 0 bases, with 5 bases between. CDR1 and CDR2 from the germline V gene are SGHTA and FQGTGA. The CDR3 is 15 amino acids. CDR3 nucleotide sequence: TGTGCCAGCAGCTTAACAGGGCCGAACACCGGGGAGCTGTTTTTT. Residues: CASSLTGPNTGELFF.

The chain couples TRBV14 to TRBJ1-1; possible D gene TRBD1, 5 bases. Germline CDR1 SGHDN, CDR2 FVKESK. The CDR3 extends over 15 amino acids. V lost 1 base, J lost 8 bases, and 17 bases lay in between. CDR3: CASSQGWNSRDEAFF. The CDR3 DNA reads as TGTGCCAGCAGCCAAGGTTGGAACAGCCGGGACGAAGCTTTCTTT.

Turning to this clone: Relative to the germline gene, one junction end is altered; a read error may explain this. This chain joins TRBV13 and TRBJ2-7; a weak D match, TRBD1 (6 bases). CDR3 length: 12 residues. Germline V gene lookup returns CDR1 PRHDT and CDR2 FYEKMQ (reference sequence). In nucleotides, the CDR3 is TGTGCCAGCAGCATAGGGGACACCGAGCAGTACTTC. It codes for CASSIGDTEQYF.

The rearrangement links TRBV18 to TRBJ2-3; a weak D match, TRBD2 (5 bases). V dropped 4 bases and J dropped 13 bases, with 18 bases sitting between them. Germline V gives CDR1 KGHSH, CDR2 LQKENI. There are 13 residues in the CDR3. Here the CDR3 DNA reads TGTGCCAGCTCACTCAACTCCTTTGGGGAGAAGTATTTT. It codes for CASSLNSFGEKYF.

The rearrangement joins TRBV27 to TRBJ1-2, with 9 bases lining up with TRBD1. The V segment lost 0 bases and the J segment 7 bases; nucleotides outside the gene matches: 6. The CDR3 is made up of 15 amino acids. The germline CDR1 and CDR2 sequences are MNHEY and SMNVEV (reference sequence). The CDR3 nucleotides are TGTGCCAGCAGTTTATCGTACACAGGGGGCGCTGGCTACACCTTC. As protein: CASSLSYTGGAGYTF.

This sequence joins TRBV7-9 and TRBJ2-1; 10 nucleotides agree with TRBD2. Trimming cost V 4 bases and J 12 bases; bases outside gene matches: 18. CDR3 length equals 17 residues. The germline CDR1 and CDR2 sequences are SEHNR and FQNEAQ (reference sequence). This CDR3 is CASSSYRTSGGAGRQFF. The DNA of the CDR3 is TGTGCCAGCAGCTCATACCGGACGAGCGGGGGGGCCGGGCGGCAGTTCTTC.